This T cell receptor (beta chain) was documented in a study of blood T cells in healthy people across ages. Study outcomes and limitations: CMV status of donors was not determined, possibly confounding expanded clonotype changes. Observed TCR beta diversity per million T cells went down as age went up. This fall followed a roughly linear course with age.

Germline CDR1 DFQATT, CDR2 SNEGSKA (reference sequence). This CDR3 is 15 amino acids long. With 3 bases removed from V and 0 bases from J, the gap between germline ends came to 14 bases. For the second PCR, which ran for roughly 6 to 12 cycles, a sample-barcoded 5' primer and a J-beta primer mix were used. TCRdb reprocessed the 5' RACE reads via MiXCR and lists one record per CDR3 protein. The sample records approximately 1,000,000 distinct CDR3 sequences, 40% to 45% being singletons. In the case of this clonotype: Its antigen is not identified.

There were healthy Caucasian individuals from Russia, aged about 6 to 100, serving as donors. The TCR was taken from a woman aged 55-69 years in good health. The chain uses TRBV20-1 and TRBJ1-1, with D perhaps TRBD1 (5 bases). Sample: blood. This chain's CDR3 is CSAREDTSMNTEAFF. CDR3 sequence (DNA): TGCAGTGCTAGGGAGGACACTAGCATGAACACTGAAGCTTTCTTT.